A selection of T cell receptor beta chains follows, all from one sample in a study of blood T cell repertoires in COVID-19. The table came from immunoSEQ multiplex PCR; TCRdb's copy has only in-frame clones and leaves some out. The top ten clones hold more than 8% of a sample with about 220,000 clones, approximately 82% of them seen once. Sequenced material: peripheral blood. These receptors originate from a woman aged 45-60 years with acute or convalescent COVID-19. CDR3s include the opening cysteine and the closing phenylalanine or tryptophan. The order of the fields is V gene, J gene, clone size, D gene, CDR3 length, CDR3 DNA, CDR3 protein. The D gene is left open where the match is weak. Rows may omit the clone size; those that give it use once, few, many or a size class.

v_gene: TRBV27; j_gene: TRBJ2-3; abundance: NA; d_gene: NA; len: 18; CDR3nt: TGTGCCAGCTCTCCCCTACCAGAAAGCGGCGGAGTGACAGATACGCAGTATTTT; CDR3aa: CASSPLPESGGVTDTQYF
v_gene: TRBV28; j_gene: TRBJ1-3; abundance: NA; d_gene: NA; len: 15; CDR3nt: TGTGCCAGCAGTTTACAAGGGGCGCGTGGAAACACCATATATTTT; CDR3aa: CASSLQGARGNTIYF
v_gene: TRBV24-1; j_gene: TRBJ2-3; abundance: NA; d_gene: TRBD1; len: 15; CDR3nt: TGTGCCACCAGGGCCCGGACAGGGAGCACAGATACGCAGTATTTT; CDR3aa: CATRARTGSTDTQYF
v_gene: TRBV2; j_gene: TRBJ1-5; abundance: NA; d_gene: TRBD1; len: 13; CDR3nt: TGTGCCAGCAGGGGGACAGGGGATCAGCCCCAGCATTTT; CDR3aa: CASRGTGDQPQHF
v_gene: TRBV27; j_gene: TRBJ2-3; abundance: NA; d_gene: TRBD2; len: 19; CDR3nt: TGTGCCAGCAGTTTTTCGGGCCCCGGGAGGCTAGCGGGACAAGATACGCAGTATTTT; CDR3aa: CASSFSGPGRLAGQDTQYF
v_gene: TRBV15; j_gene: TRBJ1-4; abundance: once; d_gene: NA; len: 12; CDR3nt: TGTGCCACCAGCAGACAAGAGGGAAAACTGTTTTTT; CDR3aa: CATSRQEGKLFF
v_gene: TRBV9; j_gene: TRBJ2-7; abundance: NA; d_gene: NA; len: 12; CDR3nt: TGTGCCAGCAGCGCCCGAAGGGGAGAGCAGTACTTC; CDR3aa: CASSARRGEQYF
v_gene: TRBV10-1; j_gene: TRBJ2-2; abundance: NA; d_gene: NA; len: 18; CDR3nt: TGCGCCAGCAGTGAGTCAAGAGGTGGACTACCCTACACCGGGGAGCTGTTTTTT; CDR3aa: CASSESRGGLPYTGELFF
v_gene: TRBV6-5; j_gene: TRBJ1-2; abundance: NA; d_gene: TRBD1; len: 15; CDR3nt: TGTGCCAGCACCGAAACCTTAACAGGGGGTTATGGCTACACCTTC; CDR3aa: CASTETLTGGYGYTF
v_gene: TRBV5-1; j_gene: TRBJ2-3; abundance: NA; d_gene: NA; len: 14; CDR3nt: TGCGCCAGCAGCGCCCTCGAGGGCACAGATACGCAGTATTTT; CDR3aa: CASSALEGTDTQYF
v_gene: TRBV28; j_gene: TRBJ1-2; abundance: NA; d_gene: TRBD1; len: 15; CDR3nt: TGTGCCAGCAGTAGGACAGGGAATAGGGTCTATGGCTACACCTTC; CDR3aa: CASSRTGNRVYGYTF